A single sample is the source of the 18 T cell receptor beta chains below, sequenced in a study of blood T cell repertoires in COVID-19 (dated by TCRdb to 2018 to 2021). Library preparation was by the immunoSEQ multiplex PCR assay. TCRdb retrieved this table from immuneACCESS and kept in-frame rearrangements only. Not all clones are present; in checked studies, unresolved V genes account for under half, and no reason is known for the remainder. The sample table records tens of thousands of clones; around 90% of these occur just once. In total, the top ten clones hold less than 3.5% of the sample. Sequencing was carried out using peripheral blood. Receptor source: a woman aged 45-65 years with active or convalescent COVID-19.

With respect to this clone: Other DNA sequences within the sample encode an identical CDR3. CDR3 amino acids: CASSRREGTEAFF. The CDR3 DNA reads as TGTGCCAGCAGCCGCAGGGAGGGTACTGAAGCTTTCTTT. The chain combines TRBV12-3 or TRBV12-4 with TRBJ1-1; possibly TRBD1 for D (5 bases). Trimming pared 6 bases from V and 5 bases from J, leaving 13 bases between. This CDR3 has 13 residues.

This clone was detected only once. The gene calls are TRBV7-8 and TRBJ2-1; tentatively, D is TRBD1 (5 bases). This CDR3 is 18 amino acids long. The germline V gene has CDR1 SGHVS and CDR2 FQNEAQ. Trimming removed 3 bases at V and 7 bases at J, with 25 bases between. CDR3 sequence (DNA): TGTGCCAGCAGCTTTCCCGCCGAAAAATATAGGGGTGTTAATGAGCAGTTCTTC. Its protein product is CASSFPAEKYRGVNEQFF.

The chain joins TRBV6-5 to TRBJ2-1; D is uncertain. The germline V and J ends were trimmed by 6 bases and 5 bases, with 11 bases remaining between them. This CDR3 spans 13 amino acids. The germline V gene has CDR1 MNHEY and CDR2 SVGAGI. The CDR3 DNA reads TGTGCCAGCAGCCCGGGTCCACACAATGAGCAGTTCTTC. Translating gives CASSPGPHNEQFF.

This chain links TRBV30 with TRBJ2-2; D is possibly TRBD1 (5 bases). Germline lookup yields CDR1 GTSNPN and CDR2 SVGIG (reference sequence). Between the trimmed V and J ends, which lost 1 base and 4 bases, there was a span of 7 bases. The CDR3 sequence is 13 residues long. CDR3 nucleotides: TGTGCCTGGAGTGCCCAGGGCACCGGGGAGCTGTTTTTT. The encoded protein is CAWSAQGTGELFF.

The gene calls are TRBV6-5 and TRBJ2-4, with TRBD1 matching 7 bases. This CDR3 has 15 amino acids. The germline CDR1 and CDR2 sequences are MNHEY and SVGAGI. Losses at the gene ends were 6 bases for V and 0 bases for J; bases not matched to a gene: 5. CDR3 protein: CASSRTGLAKNIQYF. The CDR3 bases are TGTGCCAGCAGCAGGACAGGACTAGCCAAAAACATTCAGTACTTC.

The CDR3 spells CASSEVAGASTDTQYF. The CDR3 DNA reads TGTGCCAGCAGTGAAGTGGCAGGCGCTAGCACAGATACGCAGTATTTT. The chain has TRBV2 and TRBJ2-3; D remains unclear. In germline, CDR1 is SNHLY, CDR2 FYNNEI. The V end was cut by 1 base, the J end by 0 bases, with 11 bases between. This CDR3 has 16 residues.

The chain has TRBV19 and TRBJ1-6; weak D call: TRBD1 (6 bases). Germline V CDR1 and CDR2: LNHDA, SQIVND (reference sequence). V lost 4 bases and J 13 bases, leaving 8 bases between the germline ends. The CDR3 is made up of 11 amino acids. CDR3 in DNA: TGTGCCAGTAGTAGCGGACAGCCCCTCCACTTT. This codes for CASSSGQPLHF.

The chain recombines TRBV28 with TRBJ1-2; a possible D gene is TRBD1 (6 bases). The germline gives CDR1 MDHEN, CDR2 SYDVKM. Deletions cut 5 bases from V and 7 bases from J, with 23 bases between. The CDR3 has 16 residues. The CDR3 DNA reads as TGTGCCAGCAGTCCGTCCTCTTCAGGGGCCCGGGTTGGCTACACCTTC. This codes for CASSPSSSGARVGYTF.

The V gene is TRBV2, the J gene TRBJ1-1; D perhaps matches TRBD1 (6 bases). V lost 5 bases and J 1 base, leaving 8 bases between the germline ends. The CDR3 sequence is 13 residues long. CDR1 SNHLY and CDR2 FYNNEI come from the germline V gene. The CDR3 protein is CASSLDRNTEAFF. The DNA of the CDR3 is TGTGCCAGCAGTTTGGACAGGAACACTGAAGCTTTCTTT.

This chain joins TRBV6-5 and TRBJ1-3; D is unresolved. This CDR3 region has 14 residues. V was shortened by 0 bases and J by 4 bases, with 7 bases between the two germline ends. Germline values: CDR1 MNHEY, CDR2 SVGAGI. The CDR3 loop reads CASSYSGRGNTIYF. Written as DNA, the CDR3 is TGTGCCAGCAGTTACTCCGGGAGGGGAAACACCATATATTTT.

The genes are TRBV7-9 and TRBJ2-6, with a tentative D call TRBD1 (6 bases). The germline V gene has CDR1 SEHNR and CDR2 FQNEAQ (reference sequence). The CDR3 length is 16 residues. V was clipped by 3 bases and J by 0 bases, with 9 bases between them. CDR3 DNA: TGTGCCAGCAGCTTGGGACAAACCTCTGGGGCCAACGTCCTGACTTTC. Translating gives CASSLGQTSGANVLTF.

The genes are TRBV15 and TRBJ2-3; 10 bases line up with TRBD2. The CDR3 has 18 residues. Germline CDR1 and CDR2: LNHNV and YYDKDF (reference sequence). V was pared by 4 bases and J by 2 bases, with 12 bases of the junction left unmatched. The CDR3 DNA reads as TGTGCCACCAGCAACCCCTCGGGACTAGCGCGACCCACAGATACGCAGTATTTT. The encoded protein is CATSNPSGLARPTDTQYF. Full variable domain (outside the CDR3, taken from reference TRBV15 and TRBJ2-3): DAMVIQNPRYQVTQFGKPVTLSCSQTLNHNVMYWYQQKSSQAPKLLFHYYDKDFNNEADTPDNFQSRRPNTSFCFLDIRSPGLGDTAMYLCATSNPSGLARPTDTQYFGPGTRLTVL.

J is TRBJ2-5 and V is TRBV7-6, with TRBD1 identical over 7 bases. This CDR3 has 16 residues. Germline V gene lookup returns CDR1 SGHVS and CDR2 FNYEAQ. The V segment lost 6 bases and the J segment 5 bases; nucleotides outside the gene matches: 15. The CDR3 loop is CASSRPQTGTEETQYF. CDR3 nucleotide sequence: TGTGCCAGCAGTCGGCCGCAAACCGGGACAGAGGAGACCCAGTACTTC.

The V and J genes are TRBV6-2 or TRBV6-3 and TRBJ2-1; 7 bases align to TRBD2. CDR3 length: 15 residues. Germline V lookup: CDR1 MNHEY, CDR2 SVGEGT. V trimming: 4 bases; J trimming: 8 bases; junction bases outside the gene matches: 11. The CDR3 spells CASSLGGEGAHEQFF. CDR3 DNA sequence: TGTGCCAGCAGTTTGGGCGGGGAGGGAGCCCATGAGCAGTTCTTC.

This clone was recorded once. V gene TRBV12-5 combines with J gene TRBJ1-1; 7 nucleotides match TRBD1. Trimming at V came to 5 bases and at J to 7 bases, leaving 10 bases not matched to a gene. The germline V gene has CDR1 LGHNT and CDR2 FRNRAP. This CDR3 contains 14 residues. For the CDR3, the DNA is TGTGCTAGTGGTAGAGACAGGGACAGAATTGAAGCTTTCTTT. Protein: CASGRDRDRIEAFF.

The chain joins TRBV7-3 to TRBJ1-6; perhaps TRBD1 as D (5 bases). V was trimmed by 2 bases and J by 10 bases, leaving 9 bases between them. Germline lookup yields CDR1 SGHTA and CDR2 FQGTGA. The CDR3 loop spans 13 amino acids. The CDR3 reads CASSLGGDSPLHF. The CDR3 region has the DNA TGTGCCAGCAGCTTAGGGGGGGACTCACCCCTCCACTTT.

This chain joins TRBV12-3 or TRBV12-4 and TRBJ2-7; 7 nucleotides line up with TRBD1. The CDR3 has 13 residues. Unmatched junction bases numbered 3, after V lost 3 bases and J lost 4 bases. The CDR3 protein is CASSLTGLYEQYF. DNA of the CDR3: TGTGCCAGCAGTTTGACAGGGTTATACGAGCAGTACTTC.

The chain carries TRBV12-5 and TRBJ2-3; 10 bases are shared with TRBD2. V was clipped by 6 bases and J by 6 bases; unmatched bases: 6. The CDR3 runs 14 residues. Germline CDR1 reads LGHNT; CDR2 reads FRNRAP. CDR3 residues: CASGRPGLADTQYF. The DNA of the CDR3 is TGTGCTAGTGGCCGACCGGGACTAGCGGATACGCAGTATTTT.